Below, 10 T cell receptor beta chains from the same sample are listed, as sequenced in a study of T cell changes during pregnancy in multiple sclerosis. Here immunoSEQ multiplex PCR was the method, and the copy in TCRdb shows in-frame clones only, minus some. Of tens of thousands of clones in the sample, 88% are singletons; the top ten hold more than 5%. The sequences come from CD8+ T cells from peripheral blood mononuclear cells, collected after pregnancy. The receptors derive from a female donor in good health, enrolled as a control in a pregnancy study.

This clone was observed a single time. The CDR3 nucleotides read TGCGCCAGCAGCCGATCCGCCATGGGCCCTGATACGCAGTATTTT. Amino acid sequence: CASSRSAMGPDTQYF. The rearrangement links TRBV4-3 to TRBJ2-3; no clear D. Germline CDR1 and CDR2: LGHNA and YSLEER. With 4 bases removed from V and 6 bases from J, the gap between germline ends came to 17 bases. The CDR3 has 15 residues.

The gene calls are TRBV7-3 and TRBJ1-1; D gene ambiguous. CDR3 length: 11 amino acids. Germline V lookup: CDR1 SGHTA, CDR2 FQGTGA. With 5 bases removed from V and 4 bases from J, the gap between germline ends came to 5 bases. The CDR3 sequence: CASSAGTEAFF. CDR3 sequence (DNA): TGTGCCAGCAGCGCGGGCACTGAAGCTTTCTTT.

The V and J genes are TRBV19 and TRBJ2-1; 9 nucleotides line up with TRBD1. V shed 4 bases, J shed 0 bases, and the junction held 7 bases outside the gene matches. Germline assignment: CDR1 LNHDA and CDR2 SQIVND (reference sequence). The length of the CDR3 is 17 residues. The CDR3 sequence: CASSTGQGLSSYNEQFF. The DNA of the CDR3 is TGTGCCAGTAGTACGGGACAGGGCCTGAGCTCCTACAATGAGCAGTTCTTC.

The J gene is TRBJ2-5, the V gene TRBV28; 10 nucleotides match TRBD2. The J call may be faulty, since TRBJ2-7 better matches the DNA end. The CDR3 extends over 14 amino acids. CDR1 and CDR2 (germline): MDHEN, SYDVKM. CDR3 residues: CASSFPSGGYEQYF. DNA for the CDR3: TGTGCCAGCAGTTTCCCTAGCGGGGGCTACGAGCAGTACTTC.

This clone was detected only once. The chain uses TRBV5-6 and TRBJ1-6, with 7 bases aligning to TRBD1. Germline-derived CDR1 and CDR2 are SGHDT and YYEEEE. V lost 4 bases and J lost 9; bases outside the gene matches: 7. CDR3 size: 14 residues. CDR3 protein: CASSPRQGGSPLHF. For the CDR3, the DNA is TGTGCCAGCAGCCCTCGACAGGGAGGTTCACCCCTCCACTTT.

This clone showed up just once. The V call is TRBV9, the J call TRBJ1-6; no clear D gene. Germline CDR1 reads SGDLS; CDR2 reads YYNGEE. This CDR3 contains 13 residues. V lost 4 bases and J 9 bases, leaving 11 bases between the germline ends. The CDR3 nucleotides read TGTGCCAGCAGCCCGCCCGCAGGTTCACCCCTCCACTTT. Its protein product is CASSPPAGSPLHF.

The gene calls are TRBV7-9 and TRBJ1-1; tentative D call: TRBD1 (6 bases). The CDR3 extends over 12 amino acids. V shed 5 bases and J shed 8 bases, with 12 bases lying between them. Germline assignment: CDR1 SEHNR and CDR2 FQNEAQ (reference sequence). CDR3 amino acids: CASSETGYEAFF. CDR3 DNA sequence: TGTGCCAGCAGCGAAACAGGGTACGAAGCTTTCTTT.

This chain uses TRBV4-2 with TRBJ2-3, with 11 bases lining up with TRBD2. With V trimmed by 1 base and J by 6 bases, 6 bases remained unmatched. Germline CDR1 and CDR2: LGHNA and YNFKEQ. This CDR3 has 16 amino acids. CDR3 loop: CASSQALAGGIDTQYF. For the CDR3, the DNA is TGTGCCAGCAGCCAAGCCTTAGCGGGGGGGATTGATACGCAGTATTTT.

The V gene is TRBV5-4, the J gene TRBJ2-2, with TRBD1 matching over 8 bases. The CDR3 has 17 amino acids. Germline CDR1 is SGHNT and CDR2 is YYREEE (reference sequence). Trimming cost V 0 bases and J 3 bases; bases outside gene matches: 7. CDR3 protein: CASSLGRQGSDTGELFF. The CDR3 DNA follows: TGTGCCAGCAGCTTGGGCCGACAGGGGTCGGACACCGGGGAGCTGTTTTTT.

The V call is TRBV6-5, the J call TRBJ1-1, with D unclear. The CDR3 loop spans 10 amino acids. CDR1 is MNHEY, CDR2 SVGAGI, per germline. Deletions cut 6 bases from V and 6 bases from J, with 5 bases between. As DNA, the CDR3 is TGTGCCAGCAGCCTTCCTGAAGCTTTCTTT. This translates into CASSLPEAFF.